Below, 19 T cell receptor beta chains from the same sample are listed, as sequenced in a study of blood T cell repertoires in COVID-19. Using immunoSEQ multiplex PCR, the repertoire was profiled, and TCRdb retains in-frame clones only, with some absent. The sample carries over 200,000 clones, approximately 90% recorded once. Sequencing was done on a sample of PBMCs or T cells enriched from blood (not recorded which). All receptors come from a man between 25 and 39 years old who had recovered from COVID-19.

The rearrangement uses TRBV18 and TRBJ1-1; 7 nucleotides align to TRBD1. The length of the CDR3 is 13 residues. CDR1 and CDR2 (germline): KGHSH, LQKENI. With 6 bases clipped from V and 6 bases from J, the junction kept 7 bases outside the gene matches. CDR3 loop: CASSPTGRAEAFF. The CDR3 region has the DNA TGTGCCAGCTCCCCGACAGGGCGGGCTGAAGCTTTCTTT.

The genes are TRBV5-4 and TRBJ2-4; TRBD1 is a possible D gene (5 bases). Germline V CDR1 and CDR2: SGHNT, YYREEE (reference sequence). This CDR3 spans 15 amino acids. V gave up 0 bases and J gave up 1 base, with 8 bases separating them. CDR3 nucleotide sequence: TGTGCCAGCAGCTTGGTAGGGGTGGCCAAAAACATTCAGTACTTC. Its protein is CASSLVGVAKNIQYF.

This chain links TRBV11-3 with TRBJ2-1, with TRBD1 identical over 8 bases. V lost 0 bases to trimming and J lost 1 base; unmatched junction nucleotides: 5. The CDR3 loop spans 17 amino acids. CDR1 SGHNT and CDR2 YENEEA come from the germline V gene. The CDR3 DNA follows: TGTGCCAGCAGCTTAGATATCAGGACAGGGTCCTACAATGAGCAGTTCTTC. Translation gives CASSLDIRTGSYNEQFF.

The chain couples TRBV7-2 to TRBJ2-3, with TRBD2 as a possible D gene (6 bases). Between the trimmed V and J ends, which lost 5 bases and 8 bases, there was a span of 17 bases. The germline V gene has CDR1 SGHTA and CDR2 FQGNSA. CDR3 length: 14 residues. DNA of the CDR3: TGTGCCAGCAGCCCAGTCGGGAGTTCCCGTACGCAGTATTTT. Translation: CASSPVGSSRTQYF.

The chain recombines TRBV7-3 with TRBJ2-3; 8 bases line up with TRBD2. The germline gives CDR1 SGHTA, CDR2 FQGTGA. With V trimmed by 4 bases and J by 2 bases, 14 bases remained unmatched. The CDR3 has 18 residues. Written as DNA, the CDR3 is TGTGCCAGCAGCTCCTACCCCGGGTTAGCGGGGAACACAGATACGCAGTATTTT. This gives the protein CASSSYPGLAGNTDTQYF.

The rearrangement joins TRBV7-9 to TRBJ2-7, with TRBD1 matching 8 bases. CDR3 length equals 15 residues. V trimming: 3 bases; J trimming: 12 bases; junction bases outside the gene matches: 16. Germline values: CDR1 SEHNR, CDR2 FQNEAQ (reference sequence). The CDR3 DNA follows: TGTGCCAGCAGCTTTACAGGGGGTTTTTTCGTTTCTTTGTACTTC. Translation: CASSFTGGFFVSLYF.

The J gene is TRBJ2-7, the V gene TRBV29-1; 7 bases are a match to TRBD2. V was pared by 3 bases and J by 0 bases, with 5 bases of the junction left unmatched. This CDR3 is 14 amino acids long. CDR1 is SQVTM, CDR2 ANQGSEA, per germline. The CDR3 loop is CSVEGSGNSYEQYF. DNA for the CDR3: TGCAGCGTTGAGGGCAGCGGGAACTCCTACGAGCAGTACTTC.

As DNA, the CDR3 is TGTGCCAGCAGAGCGGGACTAGCGGGGACGGGAGAGACCCAGTACTTC. Amino acid sequence: CASRAGLAGTGETQYF. The chain employs TRBV3-1 (or the pseudogene TRBV3-2) and TRBJ2-5; the match to TRBD2 covers 13 bases. J was trimmed by 4 bases and V by 6 bases; bases with no gene match: 8. From germline, CDR1 is LGHDT and CDR2 YNNKEL (reference sequence). The length of the CDR3 is 16 residues.

The V call is TRBV7-2, the J call TRBJ1-2; D is uncertain. V gave up 3 bases and J gave up 0 bases, with 14 bases separating them. The CDR3 sequence is 16 residues long. From germline, CDR1 is SGHTA and CDR2 FQGNSA. CDR3: CASSFGKGGANYGYTF. The CDR3 nucleotides read TGTGCCAGCAGCTTCGGAAAAGGAGGAGCTAACTATGGCTACACCTTC. Filled out from reference TRBV7-2 and TRBJ1-2, the complete variable domain reads GAGVSQSPSNKVTEKGKDVELRCDPISGHTALYWYRQSLGQGLEFLIYFQGNSAPDKSGLPSDRFSAERTGGSVSTLTIQRTQQEDSAVYLCASSFGKGGANYGYTFGSGTRLTVV.

The V gene is TRBV5-1, the J gene TRBJ2-7; D uncertain. V lost 3 bases and J lost 0, with 7 bases in between. This CDR3 contains 13 residues. In germline, CDR1 is SGHRS, CDR2 YFSETQ. The CDR3 is CASSSLSSYEQYF. The CDR3 nucleotides are TGCGCCAGCAGCTCCCTTAGCTCCTACGAGCAGTACTTC.

This clone was seen a handful of times. The CDR3 DNA follows: TGTGCCAGCAGTTTAGGCACAGGATTACTCCGATTAGCCAAAAACATTCAGTACTTC. Encoded protein: CASSLGTGLLRLAKNIQYF. The chain uses TRBV2 and TRBJ2-4; D possibly corresponds to TRBD1 (5 bases). V lost 5 bases and J 0 bases, leaving 23 bases between the germline ends. The CDR3 is 19 residues long. Germline CDR1 SNHLY, CDR2 FYNNEI.

This chain connects TRBV27 to TRBJ2-7; perhaps TRBD2 as D (5 bases). CDR1 and CDR2 (germline): MNHEY, SMNVEV (reference sequence). V shed 5 bases and J shed 4 bases, with 27 bases lying between them. The CDR3 is 18 amino acids. The CDR3 DNA reads TGTGCCAGCAGTCGGATAAGCACTCGGGGTGCCGTTGCGTACGAGCAGTACTTC. It translates to CASSRISTRGAVAYEQYF.

The CDR3 sequence is CASSLTDRGRLTTGNTIYF. The CDR3 DNA sequence: TGTGCCAGCAGCTTAACTGACAGGGGGCGACTCACTACCGGAAACACCATATATTTT. The V gene is TRBV7-2, the J gene TRBJ1-3; TRBD1 matches at 10 bases. V dropped 2 bases and J dropped 4; count of bases not matched to a gene: 14. The CDR3 extends over 19 amino acids. The germline CDR1 and CDR2 sequences are SGHTA and FQGNSA.

The count of this clone is one. This chain connects TRBV28 to TRBJ2-3, with 8 bases matching TRBD1. The V and J ends lost 2 bases and 0 bases, in that order; junction bases with no gene match: 7. The CDR3 is 17 residues long. From germline, CDR1 is MDHEN and CDR2 SYDVKM. The CDR3 coding sequence is TGTGCCAGCAGTTTAATCGGCAGGGGGCCTAGCACAGATACGCAGTATTTT. Its translation: CASSLIGRGPSTDTQYF.

J is TRBJ2-7 and V is TRBV5-1; 9 nucleotides line up with TRBD1. V shed 4 bases and J 0 bases; nucleotides not matched to a gene: 2. The CDR3 has 14 amino acids. Germline V gene data show CDR1 as SGHRS and CDR2 as YFSETQ. CDR3 sequence (DNA): TGCGCCAGCAGCATGGGACAGGGCTCCTACGAGCAGTACTTC. Translated: CASSMGQGSYEQYF.

The genes are TRBV28 and TRBJ1-2; D is possibly TRBD1 (5 bases). There are 13 residues in the CDR3. Germline CDR1 and CDR2: MDHEN and SYDVKM. V gave up 3 bases and J gave up 6 bases, with 11 bases separating them. The CDR3 spells CASSLPGIDGYTF. The CDR3 nucleotides read TGTGCCAGCAGTTTGCCAGGGATAGATGGCTACACCTTC.

V is TRBV5-4 and J is TRBJ2-2; D gene ambiguous. CDR1 is SGHNT and CDR2 is YYREEE in the germline V gene (reference sequence). V was clipped by 5 bases and J by 6 bases, with 14 bases between them. CDR3 length: 14 residues. CDR3: CASSLVMVPGELFF. DNA for the CDR3: TGTGCCAGCAGTCTAGTAATGGTTCCCGGGGAGCTGTTTTTT.

The chain combines TRBV10-3 with TRBJ1-5; D not resolved. The germline V gene has CDR1 ENHRY and CDR2 SYGVKD. This CDR3 has 13 amino acids. V shed 3 bases and J shed 4 bases, with 7 bases lying between them. The CDR3 DNA reads as TGTGCCATCAGTGACAGGTTAAATCAGCCCCAGCATTTT. Its protein product is CAISDRLNQPQHF.

The chain uses TRBV7-6 and TRBJ2-2; 8 positions agree with TRBD2. The CDR3 runs to 14 residues. J was trimmed by 6 bases and V by 5 bases; bases with no gene match: 5. Germline lookup yields CDR1 SGHVS and CDR2 FNYEAQ. In DNA, the CDR3 is TGTGCCAGCAGCAAAACTAGCGGTTCCGGGGAGCTGTTTTTT. As protein: CASSKTSGSGELFF.